At least ten counts were recorded for the clone carrying this TCR beta chain. This sample stems from a study of regulatory T cells in long-lasting Graves disease. As for time point: persistent/refractory GD, antithyroid drugs over 5 years with positive TRAb. Generation of the TCR library employed RNA extracted from PBMCs. Investigators prepared the TCR beta libraries by applying iRepertoire HTBI primers and Arm-PCR of CDR3 regions. TCRdb recomputed calls from the multiplex PCR reads with MiXCR, one row per CDR3 protein. The data contain roughly 500,000 distinct CDR3 sequences, 20% of them singletons. The V gene lost 3 bases and the J gene lost 7 bases, with 12 bases spanning the gap. The germline gives CDR1 LNHDA, CDR2 SQIVND (reference sequence). This CDR3 is 13 amino acids long.

This material consisted of peripheral blood mononuclear cells (PBMCs), taken when the disease was refractory, from a patient treated with antithyroid drugs. The receptor's source is a female donor with Graves disease. The V and J genes are TRBV19 and TRBJ1-1; a possible D gene is TRBD1 (5 bases). The CDR3, as DNA: TGTGCCAGTAGTATTGCGGTGGGGGATGAAGCTTTCTTT. Translated, it gives CASSIAVGDEAFF.